Each of the 30 T cell receptor beta chains below was sequenced from the same sample in a study of post-analysis software for immune sequencing data. Broader study findings: Comparison of patients with controls showed 5 or 6 TRBV segments more frequent in patients, TRBV5-6, TRBV5-1 and TRBV20-1 among them.

The library was made from cDNA and included unique molecular identifiers. TCRdb redid the calling of the PCR reads with MiXCR, one entry per CDR3 protein. This sample has about 210,000 distinct CDR3 sequences, with 29% found just once. No antigens are known for them. Sequenced sample: blood. These receptors were collected from a girl aged 2-17 years with multiple sclerosis.

As to this clonotype: One end of the junction is discordant with germline, which a read error may explain. This chain links TRBV7-9 with TRBJ1-2, with no clear D. Germline V gene data show CDR1 as SEHNR and CDR2 as FQNEAQ (reference sequence). This CDR3 contains 13 residues. The CDR3, as DNA: TGTTCCAGCAGCTTAGACGGGTTCGGAAGCTACACCTTC. This codes for CSSSLDGFGSYTF.

This clonotype was seen repeatedly, ten times or more. The chain carries TRBV6-5 and TRBJ1-1; D call uncertain. Germline CDR1 reads MNHEY; CDR2 reads SVGAGI. The germline V and J ends were trimmed by 4 bases and 1 base, with 7 bases remaining between them. The CDR3 is made up of 13 amino acids. The CDR3 DNA is TGTGCCAGCAGTTCTCACAGGAACACTGAAGCTTTCTTT. It translates to CASSSHRNTEAFF.

On this clonotype: A read error is possible here, since a much larger clone lies one base away. The rearrangement links TRBV7-2 to TRBJ1-5; D call uncertain. V was pared by 5 bases and J by 6 bases, with 14 bases between. From germline, CDR1 is SGHTA and CDR2 FQGNSA. This CDR3 is built from 14 residues. CDR3 DNA: TGTGCCAGCAGCGCCACAGAGGGCCCTCAGCCCCAGCATTTT. This codes for CASSATEGPQPQHF.

The genes are TRBV20-1 and TRBJ2-1; TRBD1 is a possible D gene (6 bases). Trimming removed 3 bases at V and 2 bases at J, with 8 bases between. Germline V gives CDR1 DFQATT, CDR2 SNEGSKA (reference sequence). The length of the CDR3 is 13 residues. CDR3 residues: CSASRDTYNEQFF. The CDR3, as DNA: TGCAGTGCTAGTCGGGACACCTACAATGAGCAGTTCTTC.

A remark on this clonotype: A much larger clone lies a single base off, so this may be a read error. J is TRBJ2-7 and V is TRBV20-1; 7 nucleotides match TRBD2. Per germline, CDR1 DFQATT and CDR2 SNEGSKA (reference sequence). The ends lost 2 bases at V and 7 bases at J; junction bases unmatched: 11. The CDR3 contains 14 residues. CDR3 DNA sequence: TGCAGTGCTAGACCTGGAGCGGGGCGAAATGAGCAGTACTTC. It yields the protein CSARPGAGRNEQYF.

This clonotype was found many times. The genes are TRBV7-2 and TRBJ2-1; no definite D call. Trimming removed 5 bases at V and 3 bases at J, with 2 bases between. The CDR3 runs to 11 residues. In germline, CDR1 is SGHTA, CDR2 FQGNSA. This chain's CDR3 is CASSIYNEQFF. In DNA, the CDR3 is TGTGCCAGCAGCATCTACAATGAGCAGTTCTTC.

For this clonotype: Since a much larger clone is just one base distant, this may be a read error. V usage is TRBV20-1 and J usage is TRBJ2-1; 9 bases line up with TRBD1. The germline CDR1 and CDR2 sequences are DFQATT and SNEGSKA (reference sequence). The CDR3 is made up of 14 amino acids. V was clipped by 5 bases and J by 13 bases; unmatched bases: 15. The CDR3 is CSAWDRVAIETQFF. For the CDR3, the DNA is TGCAGTGCTTGGGACAGGGTTGCTATTGAGACCCAGTTCTTC.

This clonotype was found a few times. The chain has TRBV10-1 and TRBJ2-5; D remains ambiguous. Per the germline V gene, CDR1 is WNHNN and CDR2 is SYGVQD (reference sequence). Trimming cost V 8 bases and J 11 bases, with 21 bases left between them. This CDR3 comprises 13 residues. The DNA of the CDR3 is TGCGCCAGCGGTAGTCATGGGGTCAATGAGCAGTACTTC. Its protein product is CASGSHGVNEQYF.

The CDR3 DNA is TGTGCCAGCAACCACGACAGGGTCGGGTACGAGCAGTACTTC. Encoded protein: CASNHDRVGYEQYF. The chain combines TRBV12-3 or TRBV12-4 with TRBJ2-7, with 7 bases fitting TRBD1. V shed 7 bases and J 4 bases; nucleotides not matched to a gene: 10. The CDR3 spans 14 residues.

The rearrangement uses TRBV18 and TRBJ1-5, with TRBD1 as a possible D gene (6 bases). CDR1 and CDR2 (germline): KGHSH, LQKENI. There are 13 residues in the CDR3. V lost 6 bases and J 3 bases, leaving 9 bases between the germline ends. The CDR3 here is CASSRQDNQPQHF. CDR3 coding DNA: TGTGCCAGCTCTCGACAGGACAATCAGCCCCAGCATTTT. The whole variable domain, filled in from reference TRBV18 and TRBJ1-5, reads NAGVMQNPRHLVRRRGQEARLRCSPMKGHSHVYWYRQLPEEGLKFMVYLQKENIIDESGMPKERFSAEFPKEGPSILRIQQVVRGDSAAYFCASSRQDNQPQHFGDGTRLSIL.

The chain carries TRBV7-8 and TRBJ1-5; TRBD1 is a possible D gene (5 bases). The CDR3 runs to 14 residues. Trimming took off 1 base at V and 6 bases at J, with 10 bases between the two ends. Germline CDR1 is SGHVS and CDR2 is FQNEAQ. The CDR3 spells CASSLGRGAQPQHF. CDR3 DNA sequence: TGTGCCAGCAGCTTAGGTAGAGGGGCTCAGCCCCAGCATTTT.

With respect to this clonotype: With a much larger clone just one base away, this may be a read error. Since the CDR3 does not end with the conserved phenylalanine or tryptophan, this likely comes from a read error. This chain uses TRBV5-1 with TRBJ1-4; the D is unclear. CDR3 length: 14 residues. Germline V CDR1 and CDR2: SGHRS, YFSETQ. V lost 5 bases and J lost 8, with 16 bases in between. As DNA, the CDR3 is TGCGCCAGCAGGAGCACGGCAGAAACCGAAAAACTGTTTTCT. This sequence encodes CASRSTAETEKLFS.

This clonotype was seen at least ten times. This chain connects TRBV25-1 to TRBJ1-5; unclear D gene. Germline CDR1 is MGHDK and CDR2 is SYGVNS. The CDR3 is 12 residues long. Trimming pared 2 bases from V and 7 bases from J, leaving 6 bases between. CDR3 nucleotide sequence: TGTGCCAGCAGTGAAAGTAACCAGCCCCAGCATTTT. The encoded protein is CASSESNQPQHF.

This clonotype has just a few counts. One end of the junction does not line up with germline, which may come from a read error. The CDR3 region has the DNA TGTGCCAGCAGGTACTCGCCGGGGTCTGGCTACACCTTC. Protein product: CASRYSPGSGYTF. The genes are TRBV6-5 and TRBJ1-2, with no clear D. Germline V CDR1 and CDR2: MNHEY, SVGAGI. The CDR3 extends over 13 amino acids.

This clonotype was seen only once. A much bigger clone sits one base away, suggesting this may be a read error. The chain employs TRBV10-3 and TRBJ1-2; no clear D gene. CDR1 is ENHRY and CDR2 is SYGVKD in the germline V gene. The CDR3 has 15 residues. CDR3 DNA sequence: TGTGCCGTCAGTGAGTCGGGCAGGTTCGGCTATGGCTACACCTTC. It yields the protein CAVSESGRFGYGYTF.

This rearrangement joins TRBV11-2 to TRBJ1-2, with 10 bases lining up with TRBD1. CDR3 length equals 15 residues. The germline V gene has CDR1 SGHAT and CDR2 FQNNGV. J gave up 8 bases and V 6 bases, and 12 bases lay outside the gene matches. The CDR3 loop reads CASRQTGGNGEGYTF. CDR3 coding DNA: TGTGCCAGCAGACAGACAGGGGGCAATGGAGAAGGCTACACCTTC.

This clonotype has ten or more counts. The V gene is TRBV6-1, the J gene TRBJ2-7; a possible D gene is TRBD2 (6 bases). The CDR3 is made up of 13 amino acids. The germline V gene has CDR1 MNHNS and CDR2 SASEGT. Trimming shortened V by 6 bases and J by 2 bases, and 11 bases separated the two germline ends. The chain's CDR3 is CASRGGGTYEQYF. The CDR3 nucleotides read TGTGCCAGCAGGGGTGGGGGGACCTACGAGCAGTACTTC.

The V and J genes are TRBV12-3 or TRBV12-4 and TRBJ2-3, with D possibly being TRBD2 (6 bases). The CDR3 has 16 amino acids. V lost 1 base and J lost 4, with 15 bases in between. The DNA of the CDR3 is TGTGCCAGCAGTTTAGTTCCTGGGGGAGGAGCAGATACGCAGTATTTT. Amino acid sequence: CASSLVPGGGADTQYF.

V is TRBV5-1 and J is TRBJ2-7; D is perhaps TRBD1 (5 bases). CDR1 is SGHRS, CDR2 YFSETQ, per germline. The CDR3 covers 14 residues. V lost 2 bases and J lost 4, with 13 bases in between. The CDR3 loop is CASSFLGDSYEQYF. The DNA of the CDR3 is TGCGCCAGCAGCTTTCTGGGTGACAGTTACGAGCAGTACTTC.

This clonotype turned up a few times. The chain links TRBV7-9 to TRBJ2-7; D might be TRBD2 (6 bases). CDR1 and CDR2 from the germline V gene are SEHNR and FQNEAQ (reference sequence). Trimming removed 7 bases at V and 7 bases at J, with 20 bases between. There are 14 residues in the CDR3. CDR3 protein: CASTTGTPPGEQYF. The CDR3 bases are TGTGCCAGCACTACCGGGACTCCCCCAGGGGAGCAGTACTTC.

The rearrangement uses TRBV12-3 or TRBV12-4 and TRBJ2-7; TRBD2 matches 7 bases. V shed 3 bases and J 6 bases; nucleotides not matched to a gene: 2. The CDR3 totals 12 residues. CDR3 residues: CASSLGGFEQYF. The CDR3 nucleotides are TGTGCCAGCAGTTTGGGGGGGTTCGAGCAGTACTTC.

This clonotype has a count of ten or more. The chain is built from TRBV4-1 and TRBJ2-5; D may be TRBD1 or TRBD2 (6 bases each). The V and J ends lost 6 bases and 3 bases respectively, with 11 bases between them. The germline V gene has CDR1 MGHRA and CDR2 YSYEKL. This CDR3 is built from 13 residues. CDR3 amino acids: CASRGRGEETQYF. CDR3 DNA sequence: TGCGCCAGCAGGGGAAGGGGGGAAGAGACCCAGTACTTC.

The DNA for the CDR3 is TGTGCCAGCATCTTCTCCATGAACACTGAAGCTTTCTTT. Translation gives CASIFSMNTEAFF. This chain connects TRBV2 to TRBJ1-1; no clear D. The CDR3 loop spans 13 amino acids. Germline-derived CDR1 and CDR2 are SNHLY and FYNNEI. The V end was cut by 7 bases, the J end by 0 bases, with 9 bases between. The whole variable domain, filled in from reference TRBV2 and TRBJ1-1, reads EPEVTQTPSHQVTQMGQEVILRCVPISNHLYFYWYRQILGQKVEFLVSFYNNEISEKSEIFDDQFSVERPDGSNFTLKIRSTKLEDSAMYFCASIFSMNTEAFFGQGTRLTVV.

Only a few counts were recorded for this clonotype. The chain employs TRBV11-1 and TRBJ2-1, with TRBD2 identical over 9 bases. Losses at the gene ends were 3 bases for V and 13 bases for J; bases not matched to a gene: 13. Germline V gene lookup returns CDR1 SGHAT and CDR2 FQDESV (reference sequence). CDR3 length: 15 amino acids. In DNA form, the CDR3 reads TGTGCCAGCAGCTTCTCCGGGACTAGCTATGAGACCCAGTTCTTC. Its protein is CASSFSGTSYETQFF.

Remarks on this clonotype: This may arise from a read error, as a much more abundant clone is one base away. The V and J genes are TRBV5-1 and TRBJ2-3; 10 nucleotides line up with TRBD2. Germline V gene lookup returns CDR1 SGHRS and CDR2 YFSETQ. The CDR3 totals 17 residues. With V trimmed by 1 base and J by 4 bases, 9 bases remained unmatched. Here the CDR3 DNA reads TGCGCCAGCAGCTTGTTGCTAGCGGGAGTTCCGGCAGATACGCAGTATTTT. Translation gives CASSLLLAGVPADTQYF.

This chain links TRBV2 with TRBJ2-1, with TRBD1 matching over 7 bases. Germline V gene data show CDR1 as SNHLY and CDR2 as FYNNEI. The CDR3 loop spans 18 amino acids. The V segment lost 3 bases and the J segment 2 bases; nucleotides outside the gene matches: 13. CDR3 loop: CASSEGVRTGATYNEQFF. CDR3 coding DNA: TGTGCCAGCAGTGAGGGCGTACGTACAGGGGCGACCTACAATGAGCAGTTCTTC. The whole variable domain, filled in from reference TRBV2 and TRBJ2-1, reads EPEVTQTPSHQVTQMGQEVILRCVPISNHLYFYWYRQILGQKVEFLVSFYNNEISEKSEIFDDQFSVERPDGSNFTLKIRSTKLEDSAMYFCASSEGVRTGATYNEQFFGPGTRLTVL.

This clonotype has just a few counts. V is TRBV20-1 and J is TRBJ1-2, with D maybe TRBD1 (6 bases). The germline V gene encodes CDR1 DFQATT and CDR2 SNEGSKA (reference sequence). V dropped 3 bases and J dropped 3 bases, with 14 bases sitting between them. This CDR3 is 14 amino acids long. DNA of the CDR3: TGCAGTGCTAGGCATGGGGGGGCCTACTATGGCTACACCTTC. This encodes CSARHGGAYYGYTF.

V and J are TRBV20-1 and TRBJ2-2, with D possibly matching TRBD2 (6 bases). V was shortened by 7 bases and J by 2 bases, with 17 bases between the two germline ends. The germline CDR1 and CDR2 sequences are DFQATT and SNEGSKA (reference sequence). CDR3 length equals 15 residues. The CDR3 sequence: CSVRRAGPNTGELFF. For the CDR3, the DNA is TGCAGTGTCAGGCGCGCGGGACCCAACACCGGGGAGCTGTTTTTT.

This clonotype was seen repeatedly, ten times or more. This chain uses TRBV6-1 with TRBJ1-2; D remains ambiguous. This CDR3 comprises 15 residues. Trimming shortened V by 5 bases and J by 4 bases, and 17 bases separated the two germline ends. Germline loops: CDR1 MNHNS, CDR2 SASEGT. In nucleotides, the CDR3 is TGTGCCAGCAGTCCCCGACTCGTCGATGCCTATGGCTACACCTTC. Translating it yields CASSPRLVDAYGYTF.

To note about this clonotype: This may be a read error: a much more frequent sequence differs by one nucleotide. CDR3: CASSPWDNSHEQYF. Written as DNA, the CDR3 is TGTGCCAGCAGTCCCTGGGACAACTCCCACGAGCAGTACTTC. The chain combines TRBV27 with TRBJ2-7; TRBD1 is a possible D gene (6 bases). In germline, CDR1 is MNHEY, CDR2 SMNVEV (reference sequence). This CDR3 is 14 amino acids long.